The rows below give T cell receptor beta chains drawn from one sample of a study of blood T cell repertoires in COVID-19. Clones were read by immunoSEQ multiplex PCR, and TCRdb kept only the in-frame ones, dropping some. Here the sample spans approximately 500,000 clones, 88% being singletons. Sequencing was carried out using PBMCs or T cells enriched from blood (not recorded which). Receptors originate from a woman in her 40s who had recovered from COVID-19. CDR3s include the opening cysteine and the closing phenylalanine or tryptophan. The order of the fields is J gene, V gene, D gene, clone size, CDR3 DNA, CDR3 protein. A D gene is named only where the DNA matches it firmly. Size is omitted from some rows. Given values are once, few, many or a class for expanded clones.

J: TRBJ2-2
V: TRBV19
D: -
size: -
DNA: TGTGCCAGTAGCGCAGGGGTCTGGTGGGAGCTGTTTTTT
CDR3: CASSAGVWWELFF

J: TRBJ1-1
V: TRBV19
D: -
size: -
DNA: TGTGCCAGTAGTTCAATGATTCGCAGGGGGAACACTGAAGCTTTCTTT
CDR3: CASSSMIRRGNTEAFF

J: TRBJ1-5
V: TRBV2
D: TRBD1
size: -
DNA: TGTGCCAGCAGACGGCCGGGACAGGGCAATCAGCCCCAGCATTTT
CDR3: CASRRPGQGNQPQHF

J: TRBJ2-3
V: TRBV4-1
D: -
size: -
DNA: TGCGCCAGCAGCCACTACCTGAAGAACACAGATACGCAGTATTTT
CDR3: CASSHYLKNTDTQYF

J: TRBJ1-4
V: TRBV2
D: -
size: once
DNA: TGTGCCAGCAGTGAAAATTGGCAGGGAGGAGAAAAACTGTTTTTT
CDR3: CASSENWQGGEKLFF

J: TRBJ2-3
V: TRBV6-2/TRBV6-3
D: TRBD2
size: -
DNA: TGTGCCAGCAGCACGCTGACCGGACTAGCGGGAGTCACAGATACGCAGTATTTT
CDR3: CASSTLTGLAGVTDTQYF

J: TRBJ1-1
V: TRBV2
D: -
size: -
DNA: TGTGCCAGCAGTGGACAGTACCACACTGAAGCTTTCTTT
CDR3: CASSGQYHTEAFF

J: TRBJ2-3
V: TRBV24-1
D: TRBD1
size: -
DNA: TGTGCCACCAGTCCCCCCCCAGGGGGCCTGACAGATACGCAGTATTTT
CDR3: CATSPPPGGLTDTQYF

J: TRBJ2-2
V: TRBV6-5
D: -
size: -
DNA: TGTGCCAGCAGTTACGAGGGAAGTGGGGAGCTGTTTTTT
CDR3: CASSYEGSGELFF

J: TRBJ2-7
V: TRBV27
D: TRBD1
size: few
DNA: TGTGCCAGCAGTTTATTAGCCAGGGGGCAGAGCGAGCAGTACTTC
CDR3: CASSLLARGQSEQYF

J: TRBJ1-5
V: TRBV7-2
D: -
size: -
DNA: TGTGCCAGCAGCTTAGAAGGTGCAGGAAATCAGCCCCAGCATTTT
CDR3: CASSLEGAGNQPQHF

J: TRBJ1-2
V: TRBV27
D: TRBD1
size: -
DNA: TGTGCCAGCAGTTTATACTCCAGGGGGGTCCCCTATGGCTACACCTTC
CDR3: CASSLYSRGVPYGYTF

J: TRBJ2-5
V: TRBV12-5
D: TRBD2
size: -
DNA: TGTGCTAGTGGTTTGGTACTAGCGGGACCAGTTGGTACCCAGTACTTC
CDR3: CASGLVLAGPVGTQYF

J: TRBJ1-1
V: TRBV3-1/TRBV3-2
D: -
size: -
DNA: TGTGCCAGCAGCTTCACAGGGTTCGAGAACACTGAAGCTTTCTTT
CDR3: CASSFTGFENTEAFF

J: TRBJ2-7
V: TRBV27
D: TRBD2
size: -
DNA: TGTGCCAGCAGTTTGGCCTGGACTAGCGGGACCGCCTACGAGCAGTACTTC
CDR3: CASSLAWTSGTAYEQYF

J: TRBJ1-5
V: TRBV7-9
D: TRBD1
size: few
DNA: TGTGCCAGCAGCGAAGAGGACAGGAACAATCAGCCCCAGCATTTT
CDR3: CASSEEDRNNQPQHF

J: TRBJ1-5
V: TRBV27
D: -
size: once
DNA: TGTGCCCCCGGGTCAGCTCAGCCCCAGCATTTT
CDR3: CAPGSAQPQHF

J: TRBJ2-2
V: TRBV4-3
D: -
size: -
DNA: TGCGCCAGCAGCCAAGAACCCCCACAAGACACCGGGGAGCTGTTTTTT
CDR3: CASSQEPPQDTGELFF

J: TRBJ2-2
V: TRBV7-2
D: TRBD1
size: once
DNA: TGTGCCAGCAGCTTGAGCAGGGGGCGAGCCGGGGAGCTGTTTTTT
CDR3: CASSLSRGRAGELFF

J: TRBJ2-1
V: TRBV7-2
D: TRBD2
size: -
DNA: TGTGCCAGCAGCGAAACAGGACTAGCCACAGCTCGTGAGCAGTTCTTC
CDR3: CASSETGLATAREQFF

J: TRBJ1-1
V: TRBV5-1
D: TRBD1
size: -
DNA: TGCGCCAGCAGCTTGGCCGAGACAGGGACTGAAGCTTTCTTT
CDR3: CASSLAETGTEAFF

J: TRBJ2-1
V: TRBV4-2
D: TRBD2
size: -
DNA: TGTGCCAGCAGCCACAGAGCGGGGTACAATGAGCAGTTCTTC
CDR3: CASSHRAGYNEQFF

J: TRBJ1-2
V: TRBV30
D: TRBD1
size: few
DNA: TGTGCCTGGAACAGGGGGCCCGATCTTAACTATGGCTACACCTTC
CDR3: CAWNRGPDLNYGYTF

J: TRBJ2-3
V: TRBV12-3/TRBV12-4
D: -
size: -
DNA: TGTGCCAGCAGGGCGGGCCACACAGATACGCAGTATTTT
CDR3: CASRAGHTDTQYF

J: TRBJ2-1
V: TRBV28
D: TRBD1
size: -
DNA: TGTGCCAGCAGTTTATTCGGACAGGGGGTCAATGAGCAGTTCTTC
CDR3: CASSLFGQGVNEQFF

J: TRBJ1-3
V: TRBV12-3/TRBV12-4
D: -
size: few
DNA: TGTGCCAGCAGTTTACCGGGAAACACCATATATTTT
CDR3: CASSLPGNTIYF

J: TRBJ2-7
V: TRBV19
D: TRBD1
size: -
DNA: TGTGCCAGTAGTATAAGGGGGCTATTTTTATTGCACGAGCAGTACTTC
CDR3: CASSIRGLFLLHEQYF

J: TRBJ2-2
V: TRBV4-3
D: TRBD2
size: -
DNA: TGCGCCAGCAGGCGGGAGGAGGCTGCGGGAGGAACCGGGGAGCTGTTTTTT
CDR3: CASRREEAAGGTGELFF

J: TRBJ2-7
V: TRBV4-3
D: -
size: -
DNA: TGCGCCAGCAGCCAAGATTGGCAGGGGGGCTACGAGCAGTACTTC
CDR3: CASSQDWQGGYEQYF

J: TRBJ2-7
V: TRBV7-2
D: -
size: -
DNA: TGTGCCAGCAGCTTAGTCCAGGGGAGCTCCTACGAGCAGTACTTC
CDR3: CASSLVQGSSYEQYF

J: TRBJ2-2
V: TRBV10-2
D: TRBD1
size: once
DNA: TGCGCCAGCATCTCGGGGGACAGGGGGCGGGACACCGGGGAGCTGTTTTTT
CDR3: CASISGDRGRDTGELFF

J: TRBJ2-6
V: TRBV5-1
D: -
size: -
DNA: TGCGCCAGCGACCAGGGTCCCGGGGCCAACGTCCTGACTTTC
CDR3: CASDQGPGANVLTF

J: TRBJ1-6
V: TRBV29-1
D: TRBD1
size: -
DNA: TGCAGCGCTAGACAGACCCAGGGGGAACCCCTCCACTTT
CDR3: CSARQTQGEPLHF

J: TRBJ2-1
V: TRBV3-1/TRBV3-2
D: -
size: -
DNA: TGTGCCAGCAGCCAAGCCATGAGGGGCAGGGGGCAGTTCTTC
CDR3: CASSQAMRGRGQFF

J: TRBJ2-3
V: TRBV5-4
D: TRBD1
size: few
DNA: TGTGCCAGCAGCCGCGGGACAGGGATAACAGATACGCAGTATTTT
CDR3: CASSRGTGITDTQYF

J: TRBJ2-2
V: TRBV19
D: -
size: -
DNA: TGTGCCAGTAGTATAACCAGGGGGCTCCCCGGGAGGACCGGGGAGCTGTTTTTT
CDR3: CASSITRGLPGRTGELFF

J: TRBJ1-2
V: TRBV6-2/TRBV6-3
D: TRBD1
size: -
DNA: TGTGCCAGCAGCCGGGGGACAGGGGGCATCTATGGCTACACCTTC
CDR3: CASSRGTGGIYGYTF

J: TRBJ2-2
V: TRBV4-3
D: -
size: once
DNA: TGCGCCAGCAGCCAAGATCCCGACCGGGAGTTAAACACCGGGGAGCTGTTTTTT
CDR3: CASSQDPDRELNTGELFF

J: TRBJ1-6
V: TRBV5-1
D: TRBD1
size: few
DNA: TGCGCCAGCAGCGTGGGGACAGGGGGTTCACCCCTCCACTTT
CDR3: CASSVGTGGSPLHF

J: TRBJ2-2
V: TRBV7-6
D: -
size: -
DNA: TGTGCCAGCAGCTCTCCTAACACCGGGGAGCTGTTTTTT
CDR3: CASSSPNTGELFF

J: TRBJ2-1
V: TRBV7-8
D: -
size: -
DNA: TGTGCCAGCAGCCTCCTACGGGAGCAGTTCTTC
CDR3: CASSLLREQFF

J: TRBJ2-5
V: TRBV5-1
D: -
size: -
DNA: TGCGCCAGCAGCTTGGCTGAGAGGACTATTCTAGTGGAGACCCAGTACTTC
CDR3: CASSLAERTILVETQYF

J: TRBJ2-1
V: TRBV9
D: TRBD2
size: -
DNA: TGTGCCAGCAGCGTCGAACCCGGGACTAGAAGGAATGAGCAGTTCTTC
CDR3: CASSVEPGTRRNEQFF

J: TRBJ2-5
V: TRBV11-3
D: -
size: -
DNA: TGTGCCAGCAGCTTAGATCAATTCGGGACCCAGTACTTC
CDR3: CASSLDQFGTQYF

J: TRBJ2-1
V: TRBV6-5
D: TRBD2
size: -
DNA: TGTGCCAGCAGAATGCTAGCGGAGGGATACAATGAGCAGTTCTTC
CDR3: CASRMLAEGYNEQFF

J: TRBJ2-2
V: TRBV4-3
D: -
size: -
DNA: TGCGCCAGCAGCCAAGAATTTTTAGTGGGCGCGAACACCGGGGAGCTGTTTTTT
CDR3: CASSQEFLVGANTGELFF

J: TRBJ1-2
V: TRBV27
D: -
size: -
DNA: TGTGCCAGCAGTCCCCGGAGGGGAATAAGCTACACCTTC
CDR3: CASSPRRGISYTF

J: TRBJ2-7
V: TRBV29-1
D: TRBD1
size: -
DNA: TGCAGCGTTGAAGACCTGACAGGGGTGGACTACGAGCAGTACTTC
CDR3: CSVEDLTGVDYEQYF

J: TRBJ2-4
V: TRBV12-3/TRBV12-4
D: TRBD1
size: -
DNA: TGTGCCAGCAGTCGGGACAGGGTCATTCAGTACTTC
CDR3: CASSRDRVIQYF

J: TRBJ2-5
V: TRBV7-2
D: TRBD2
size: -
DNA: TGTGCCAGCAGCTTAGGGCTAGCGGGAGGGGCCCAGTACTTC
CDR3: CASSLGLAGGAQYF

J: TRBJ2-1
V: TRBV5-1
D: TRBD2
size: -
DNA: TGCGCCAGCAGCTCGCCCATAGCGGGTAGCTCCTACAATGAGCAGTTCTTC
CDR3: CASSSPIAGSSYNEQFF